These 11 T cell receptor beta chains came from one sample sequenced in a study of circulating and synovial CD4+ cells in juvenile arthritis. Data came from immunoSEQ multiplex PCR; TCRdb stores just in-frame clones and leaves some out. The table records approximately 36,000 clones, 90% to 95% of them present only once. The sequencing input was CD4+ T cells from blood. These receptors all come from a human donor with juvenile idiopathic arthritis.

Concerning this clone itself: The sample carries other DNA sequences with the same CDR3. V is TRBV27 and J is TRBJ2-1; 7 nucleotides line up with TRBD2. The V gene's germline CDR1 is MNHEY and CDR2 SMNVEV (reference sequence). V gave up 8 bases and J gave up 10 bases; unmatched junction bases: 8. This CDR3 is 12 amino acids long. The CDR3: CASSGGSGEQFF. CDR3 nucleotide sequence: TGTGCCAGCTCGGGGGGAAGCGGGGAGCAGTTCTTC.

V is TRBV10-3 and J is TRBJ1-1, with a weak D call TRBD1 (5 bases). The V gene's germline CDR1 is ENHRY and CDR2 SYGVKD. Trimming pared 6 bases from V and 3 bases from J, leaving 11 bases between. The CDR3 extends over 13 amino acids. Here the CDR3 DNA reads TGTGCCATCAGAGGGGCGATGCACACTGAAGCTTTCTTT. Its protein product is CAIRGAMHTEAFF.

This clone has a single count. V and J are TRBV7-6 and TRBJ2-3; possibly TRBD2 for D (6 bases). This CDR3 is built from 15 residues. Germline V gene sequence: CDR1 SGHVS, CDR2 FNYEAQ. V gave up 0 bases and J gave up 4 bases, with 11 bases separating them. CDR3 sequence: CASSLAGRGADTQYF. The CDR3 nucleotides are TGTGCCAGCAGCTTAGCGGGGCGGGGCGCAGATACGCAGTATTTT.

The chain recombines TRBV30 with TRBJ2-3; maybe TRBD2 (7 bases). This CDR3 has 14 amino acids. V was cut by 3 bases and J by 5 bases, with 15 bases left in between. Germline V gives CDR1 GTSNPN, CDR2 SVGIG (reference sequence). The CDR3 DNA sequence: TGTGCCTGGAGGCGAGGGGGGGTCGGAGATACGCAGTATTTT. Encoded protein: CAWRRGGVGDTQYF.

This rearrangement joins TRBV7-6 to TRBJ1-1, with D possibly matching TRBD1 (5 bases). The CDR3 extends over 15 amino acids. V was trimmed by 5 bases and J by 3 bases, leaving 16 bases between them. Per the germline V gene, CDR1 is SGHVS and CDR2 is FNYEAQ. CDR3 nucleotides: TGTGCCAGCAGCACCCTCAGGGTTGGAGACACTGAAGCTTTCTTT. Translating gives CASSTLRVGDTEAFF.

V usage is TRBV9 and J usage is TRBJ2-7; 9 bases are a match to TRBD1. V lost 0 bases, J lost 7 bases, and 11 bases stayed unmatched. The V gene's germline CDR1 is SGDLS and CDR2 YYNGEE. CDR3 length equals 16 residues. The CDR3 protein is CASSVVDRGGLGEQYF. The CDR3 DNA reads TGTGCCAGCAGCGTAGTCGACAGGGGGGGCTTGGGTGAGCAGTACTTC.

This chain links TRBV2 with TRBJ2-1; D is unclear. The CDR3 covers 16 residues. Trimming cost V 5 bases and J 0 bases, with 14 bases left between them. The germline V gene has CDR1 SNHLY and CDR2 FYNNEI. This CDR3 is CASSPTTWNSYNEQFF. The CDR3 nucleotides read TGTGCCAGCAGTCCTACGACATGGAACTCCTACAATGAGCAGTTCTTC.

The chain has TRBV19 and TRBJ1-5; TRBD1 aligns across 7 bases. The CDR3 totals 14 residues. Germline V gene lookup returns CDR1 LNHDA and CDR2 SQIVND (reference sequence). V shed 3 bases and J 4 bases; nucleotides not matched to a gene: 3. In nucleotides, the CDR3 is TGTGCCAGTAGTATGACGACAGGGAATCAGCCCCAGCATTTT. Its translation: CASSMTTGNQPQHF.

The DNA of the CDR3 is TGTGCCAGCAGTGAAGCAGTCCATCGGTCCCAGCATTTT. It translates to CASSEAVHRSQHF. The chain carries TRBV6-1 and TRBJ1-5; no definite D call. Germline CDR1 reads MNHNS; CDR2 reads SASEGT. This CDR3 spans 13 amino acids. Trimming removed 0 bases at V and 11 bases at J, with 11 bases between.

The V gene is TRBV27, the J gene TRBJ1-2, with 8 bases aligning to TRBD1. Trimming cost V 3 bases and J 3 bases; bases outside gene matches: 3. The CDR3 contains 14 residues. From germline, CDR1 is MNHEY and CDR2 SMNVEV (reference sequence). The CDR3, as DNA: TGTGCCAGCAGTTTCAAGGACAGGGACTATGGCTACACCTTC. This gives the protein CASSFKDRDYGYTF.

The V and J genes are TRBV6-5 and TRBJ2-1; 8 nucleotides agree with TRBD2. This CDR3 region has 16 residues. CDR1 and CDR2 from the germline V gene are MNHEY and SVGAGI. V lost 0 bases, J lost 5 bases, and 6 bases stayed unmatched. The CDR3 sequence is CASSYSGGGFHNEQFF. In DNA, the CDR3 is TGTGCCAGCAGTTACTCTGGCGGGGGGTTCCACAATGAGCAGTTCTTC.